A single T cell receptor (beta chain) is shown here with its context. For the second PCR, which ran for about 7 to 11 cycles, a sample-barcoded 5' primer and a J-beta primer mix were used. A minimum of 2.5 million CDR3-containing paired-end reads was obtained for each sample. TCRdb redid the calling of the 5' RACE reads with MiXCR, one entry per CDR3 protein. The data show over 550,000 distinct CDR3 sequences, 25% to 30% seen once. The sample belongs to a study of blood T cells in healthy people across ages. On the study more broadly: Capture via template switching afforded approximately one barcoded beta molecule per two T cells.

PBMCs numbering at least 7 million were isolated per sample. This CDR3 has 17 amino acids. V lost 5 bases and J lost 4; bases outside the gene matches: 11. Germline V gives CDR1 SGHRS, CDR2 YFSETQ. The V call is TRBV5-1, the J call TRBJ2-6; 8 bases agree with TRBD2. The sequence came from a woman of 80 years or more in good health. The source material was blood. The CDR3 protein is CASSRLAGSSGANVLTF. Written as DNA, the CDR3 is TGCGCCAGCAGTCGTCTAGCGGGCTCCTCGGGGGCCAACGTCCTGACTTTC.